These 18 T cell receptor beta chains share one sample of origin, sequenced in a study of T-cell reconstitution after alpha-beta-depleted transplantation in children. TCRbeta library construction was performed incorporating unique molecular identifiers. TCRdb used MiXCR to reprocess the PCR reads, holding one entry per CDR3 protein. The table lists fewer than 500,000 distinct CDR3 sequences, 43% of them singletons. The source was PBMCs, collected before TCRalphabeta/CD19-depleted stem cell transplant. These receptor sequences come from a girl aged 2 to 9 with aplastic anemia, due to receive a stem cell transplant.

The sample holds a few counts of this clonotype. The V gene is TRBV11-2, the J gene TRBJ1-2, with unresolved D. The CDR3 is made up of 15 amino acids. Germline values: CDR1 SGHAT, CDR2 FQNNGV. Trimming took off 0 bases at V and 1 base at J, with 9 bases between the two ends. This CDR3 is CASSLDRGDNYGYTF. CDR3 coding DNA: TGTGCCAGCAGCTTAGATCGGGGAGATAACTATGGCTACACCTTC.

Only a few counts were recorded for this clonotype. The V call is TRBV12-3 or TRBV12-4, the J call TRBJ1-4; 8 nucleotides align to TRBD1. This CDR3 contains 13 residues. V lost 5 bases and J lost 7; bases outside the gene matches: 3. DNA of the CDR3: TGTGCCAGCAGTCGGACAGGGTCTGAAAAACTGTTTTTT. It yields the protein CASSRTGSEKLFF.

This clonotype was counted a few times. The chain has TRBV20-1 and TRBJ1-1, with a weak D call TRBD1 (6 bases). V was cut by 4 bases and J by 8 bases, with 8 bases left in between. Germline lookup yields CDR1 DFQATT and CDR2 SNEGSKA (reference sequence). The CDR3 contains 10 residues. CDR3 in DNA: TGCAGTGCTATGGACAGCGAAGCTTTCTTT. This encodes CSAMDSEAFF.

The CDR3 sequence: CASSNTVSYNEQFF. CDR3 DNA sequence: TGTGCCAGCAGTAACACGGTCTCCTACAATGAGCAGTTCTTC. The rearrangement joins TRBV28 to TRBJ2-1; D unresolved. Trimming stripped 5 bases from V and 0 bases from J, with 8 bases between. The CDR3 contains 14 residues. The germline gives CDR1 MDHEN, CDR2 SYDVKM.

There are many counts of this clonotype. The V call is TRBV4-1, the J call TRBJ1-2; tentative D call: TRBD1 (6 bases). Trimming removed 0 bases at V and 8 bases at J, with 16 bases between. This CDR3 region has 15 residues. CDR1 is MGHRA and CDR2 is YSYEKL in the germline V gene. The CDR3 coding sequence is TGCGCCAGCAGCCAAGATCAGTCGGGGGCTAGAGGCTACACCTTC. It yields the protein CASSQDQSGARGYTF.

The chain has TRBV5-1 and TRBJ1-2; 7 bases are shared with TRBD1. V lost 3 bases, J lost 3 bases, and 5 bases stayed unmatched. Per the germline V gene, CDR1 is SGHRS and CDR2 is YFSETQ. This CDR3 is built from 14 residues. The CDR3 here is CASSSTGEHYGYTF. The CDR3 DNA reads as TGCGCCAGCAGCTCCACAGGGGAGCACTATGGCTACACCTTC.

CDR3 sequence reads: CASSSSGTTGANVLTF. CDR3 coding DNA: TGTGCCAGCAGTTCGTCAGGGACTACTGGGGCCAACGTCCTGACTTTC. V is TRBV27 and J is TRBJ2-6, with 7 bases lining up with TRBD2. Germline CDR1 and CDR2: MNHEY and SMNVEV (reference sequence). Losses at the gene ends were 4 bases for V and 2 bases for J; bases not matched to a gene: 5. The CDR3 is made up of 16 amino acids.

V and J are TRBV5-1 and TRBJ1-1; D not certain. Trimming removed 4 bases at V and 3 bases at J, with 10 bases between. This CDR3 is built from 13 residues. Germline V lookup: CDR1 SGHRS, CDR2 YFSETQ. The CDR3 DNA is TGCGCCAGCAGCCCTCCCGGAGACACTGAAGCTTTCTTT. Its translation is CASSPPGDTEAFF.

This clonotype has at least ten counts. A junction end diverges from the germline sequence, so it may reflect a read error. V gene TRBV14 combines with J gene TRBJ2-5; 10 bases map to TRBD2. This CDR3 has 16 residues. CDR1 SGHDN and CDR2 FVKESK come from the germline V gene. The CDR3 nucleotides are TGTGCCAGCAGCGAAGAATGGCTAGCGGGGGAAGAGACCCAGTACTTC. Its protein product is CASSEEWLAGEETQYF.

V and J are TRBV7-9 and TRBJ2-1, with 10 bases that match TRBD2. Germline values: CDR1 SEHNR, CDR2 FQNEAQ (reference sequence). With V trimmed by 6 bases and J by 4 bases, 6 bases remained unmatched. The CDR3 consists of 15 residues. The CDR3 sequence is CASRVTSGRYNEQFF. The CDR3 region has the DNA TGTGCCAGCAGGGTGACTAGCGGGCGTTACAATGAGCAGTTCTTC.

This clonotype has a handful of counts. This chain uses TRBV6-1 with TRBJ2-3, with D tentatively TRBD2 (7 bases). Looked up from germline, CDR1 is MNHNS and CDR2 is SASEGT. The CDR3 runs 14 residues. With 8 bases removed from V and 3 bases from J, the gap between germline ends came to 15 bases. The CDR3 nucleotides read TGTGCCAGCTGCCGGGGGGCGGGTACAGATACGCAGTATTTT. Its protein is CASCRGAGTDTQYF.

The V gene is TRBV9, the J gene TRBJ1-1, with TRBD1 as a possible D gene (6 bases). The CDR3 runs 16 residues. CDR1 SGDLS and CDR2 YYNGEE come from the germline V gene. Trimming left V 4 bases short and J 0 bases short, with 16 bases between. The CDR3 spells CASSPRGPLMNTEAFF. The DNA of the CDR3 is TGTGCCAGCAGCCCCCGGGGGCCGCTCATGAACACTGAAGCTTTCTTT.

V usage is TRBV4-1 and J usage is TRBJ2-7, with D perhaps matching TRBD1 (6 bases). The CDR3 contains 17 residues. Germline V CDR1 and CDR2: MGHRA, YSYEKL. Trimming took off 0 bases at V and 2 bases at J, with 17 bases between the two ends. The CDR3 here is CASSQEDLQGTPYEQYF. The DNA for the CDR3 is TGCGCCAGCAGCCAAGAGGACTTGCAGGGGACCCCCTACGAGCAGTACTTC.

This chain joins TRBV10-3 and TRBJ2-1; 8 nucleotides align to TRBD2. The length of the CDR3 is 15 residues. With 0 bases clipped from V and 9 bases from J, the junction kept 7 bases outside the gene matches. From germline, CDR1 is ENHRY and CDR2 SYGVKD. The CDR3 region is CAISESRGGLGEQFF. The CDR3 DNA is TGTGCCATCAGTGAGTCCCGGGGGGGGCTCGGTGAGCAGTTCTTC.

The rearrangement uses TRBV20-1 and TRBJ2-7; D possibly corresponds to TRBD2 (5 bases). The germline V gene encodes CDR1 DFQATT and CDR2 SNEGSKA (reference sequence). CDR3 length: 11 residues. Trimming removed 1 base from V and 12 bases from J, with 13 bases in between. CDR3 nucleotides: TGCAGTGCTAGAGGTCGCCGGGATCGGTACTTC. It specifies CSARGRRDRYF.

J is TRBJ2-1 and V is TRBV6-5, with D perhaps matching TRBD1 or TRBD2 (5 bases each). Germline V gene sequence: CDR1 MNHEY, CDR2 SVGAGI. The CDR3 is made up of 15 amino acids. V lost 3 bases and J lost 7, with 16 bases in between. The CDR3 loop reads CASSYMSEGWNEQFF. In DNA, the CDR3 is TGTGCCAGCAGTTATATGTCCGAGGGGTGGAATGAGCAGTTCTTC.

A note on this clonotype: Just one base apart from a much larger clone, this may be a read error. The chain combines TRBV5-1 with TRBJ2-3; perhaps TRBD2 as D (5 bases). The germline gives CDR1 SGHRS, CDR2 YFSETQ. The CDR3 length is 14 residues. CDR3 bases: TGCGCCAGCCGCTTGGATCGGGGTTCAGATACGCAGTATTTT. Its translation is CASRLDRGSDTQYF.

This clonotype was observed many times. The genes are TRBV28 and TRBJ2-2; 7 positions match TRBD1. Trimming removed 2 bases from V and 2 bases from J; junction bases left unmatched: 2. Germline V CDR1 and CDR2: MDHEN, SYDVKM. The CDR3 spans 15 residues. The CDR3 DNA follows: TGTGCCAGCAGTTTAGGGACAGACAACACCGGGGAGCTGTTTTTT. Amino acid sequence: CASSLGTDNTGELFF.